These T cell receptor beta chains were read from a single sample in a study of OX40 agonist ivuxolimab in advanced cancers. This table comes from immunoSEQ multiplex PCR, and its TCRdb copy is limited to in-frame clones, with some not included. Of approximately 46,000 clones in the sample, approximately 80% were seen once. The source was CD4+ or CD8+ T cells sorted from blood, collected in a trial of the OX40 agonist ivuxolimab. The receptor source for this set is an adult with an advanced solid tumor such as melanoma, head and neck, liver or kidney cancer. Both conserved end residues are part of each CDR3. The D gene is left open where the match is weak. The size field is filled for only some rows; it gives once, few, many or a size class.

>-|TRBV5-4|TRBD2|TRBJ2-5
CASSSGAGAPPGTQYF
TGTGCCAGCAGCTCGGGAGCGGGGGCTCCGCCCGGGACCCAGTACTTC
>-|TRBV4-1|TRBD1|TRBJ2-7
CASSQNRGAPYEQYF
TGCGCCAGCAGCCAAAACAGGGGGGCCCCCTACGAGCAGTACTTC
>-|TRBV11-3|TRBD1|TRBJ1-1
CASSFTGDTEAFF
TGTGCCAGCAGCTTTACAGGGGACACTGAAGCTTTCTTT
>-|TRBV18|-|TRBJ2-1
CASSPPTPVNGQQFF
TGTGCCAGCTCACCACCTACGCCCGTAAACGGGCAGCAGTTCTTC
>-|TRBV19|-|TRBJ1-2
CASIGRGPEAGYTF
TGTGCCAGTATAGGGAGGGGACCTGAGGCTGGCTACACCTTC
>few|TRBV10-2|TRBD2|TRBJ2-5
CASSDLSGSETQYF
TGCGCCAGCAGTGACTTAAGCGGGAGCGAGACCCAGTACTTC
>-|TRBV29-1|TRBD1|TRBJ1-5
CSVRTGGSNQPQHF
TGCAGCGTTAGGACAGGGGGAAGCAATCAGCCCCAGCATTTT
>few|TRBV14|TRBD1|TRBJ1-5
CATSRDRGNQPQHF
TGTGCCACCTCCCGGGACAGGGGCAATCAGCCCCAGCATTTT
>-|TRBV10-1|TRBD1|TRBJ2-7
CASGQGPRSSYEQYF
TGCGCCAGCGGACAGGGACCGCGAAGCTCCTACGAGCAGTACTTC
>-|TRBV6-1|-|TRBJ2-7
CAIHRGASYEQYF
TGTGCCATCCATAGAGGGGCCTCTTACGAGCAGTACTTC
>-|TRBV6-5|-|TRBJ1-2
CASSYRVEGGYTF
TGTGCCAGCAGTTACAGGGTAGAGGGTGGCTACACCTTC
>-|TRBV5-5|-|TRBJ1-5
CASSFRHTGQPQHF
TGTGCCAGCAGCTTCAGACATACTGGTCAGCCCCAGCATTTT
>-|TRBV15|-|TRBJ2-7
CATSRDGRMTYEQYF
TGTGCCACCAGCAGAGATGGGCGGATGACCTACGAGCAGTACTTC
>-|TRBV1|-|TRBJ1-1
CTSSPLGFDMNTEAFF
TGCACCAGCAGCCCCCTGGGATTTGATATGAACACTGAAGCTTTCTTT
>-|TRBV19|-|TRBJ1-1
CASSLDLNTEAFF
TGTGCCAGTAGTCTGGATCTTAACACTGAAGCTTTCTTT
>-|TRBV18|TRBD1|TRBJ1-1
CASSPVGQGSNTEAFF
TGTGCCAGCTCACCGGTGGGACAGGGGTCGAACACTGAAGCTTTCTTT
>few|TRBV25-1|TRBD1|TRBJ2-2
CASSPGTGGYTGELFF
TGTGCCAGCAGCCCGGGGACAGGGGGATACACCGGGGAGCTGTTTTTT
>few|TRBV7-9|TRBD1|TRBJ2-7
CASSLGKDRGWTYEQYF
TGTGCCAGCAGCTTAGGGAAGGACAGGGGGTGGACCTACGAGCAGTACTTC
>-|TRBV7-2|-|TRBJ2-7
CASSLGPDLEQYF
TGTGCCAGCAGCTTGGGACCGGATTTGGAGCAGTACTTC
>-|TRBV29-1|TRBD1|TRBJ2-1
CSVETMDRLNNEQFF
TGCAGCGTGGAGACGATGGACAGGCTAAACAATGAGCAGTTCTTC
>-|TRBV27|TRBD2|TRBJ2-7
CASRYRTSGRELSF
TGTGCCAGCAGGTATCGGACTAGCGGGAGGGAGCTCTCCTTC
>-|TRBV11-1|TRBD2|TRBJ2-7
CASSYGTSGSYEQYF
TGTGCCAGCAGCTACGGGACTAGCGGGTCCTACGAGCAGTACTTC
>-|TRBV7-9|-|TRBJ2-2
CASSRRRTANTGELFF
TGTGCCAGCAGCCGACGGCGGACCGCGAACACCGGGGAGCTGTTTTTT
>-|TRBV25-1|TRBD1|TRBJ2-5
CASSEWLAGGVETQYF
TGTGCCAGCAGTGAATGGCTGGCAGGGGGCGTCGAGACCCAGTACTTC